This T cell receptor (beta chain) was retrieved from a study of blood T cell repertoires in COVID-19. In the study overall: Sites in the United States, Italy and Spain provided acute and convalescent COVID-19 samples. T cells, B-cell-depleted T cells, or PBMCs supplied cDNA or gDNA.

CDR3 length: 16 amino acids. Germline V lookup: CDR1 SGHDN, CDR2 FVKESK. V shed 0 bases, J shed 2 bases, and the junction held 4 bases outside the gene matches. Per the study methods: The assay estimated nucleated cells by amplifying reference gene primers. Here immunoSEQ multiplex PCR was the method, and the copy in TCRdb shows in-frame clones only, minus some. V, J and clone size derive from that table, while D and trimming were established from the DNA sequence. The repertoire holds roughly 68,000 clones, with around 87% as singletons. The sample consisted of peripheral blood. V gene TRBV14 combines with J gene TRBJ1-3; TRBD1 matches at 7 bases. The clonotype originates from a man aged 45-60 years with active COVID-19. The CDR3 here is CASSQEKTGTGNTIYF. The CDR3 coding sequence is TGTGCCAGCAGCCAAGAGAAGACAGGGACTGGAAACACCATATATTTT.